These T cell receptor beta chains were read from a single sample in a study of T cell responses to AZD1222 COVID-19 vaccine. The method was immunoSEQ multiplex PCR; TCRdb's version includes in-frame clones alone and lacks a portion of them. There are 160,000 or so clones in the sample; approximately 91% occur only once, and 5.5% lies in the top ten. Sequenced here: peripheral blood, sampled on day 0 of AZD1222 vaccination. These receptors were collected from an adult in good health. CDR3s leave out the opening cysteine and the closing phenylalanine or tryptophan. Each record gives: clone size, V gene, CDR3 protein. Clone size appears in some rows only: once, few, many, or a class for an expanded clone.

-	TRBV1	TSSQGNPDRATNEKLF
-	TRBV27	ASSLSQGDKTYEQY
-	TRBV2	ASSEEGNSPLH
-	TRBV6-5	ASSTQGSGEKLF
once	TRBV5-6	ASSPDRFNEKLF
-	TRBV10-3	AGGNTDTQY
-	TRBV10-3	AISKDQSNQPQH
-	TRBV10-3	AISDFPREKLF
-	TRBV2	ASSLGLPGGEQY
-	TRBV10-3	AISAFGRGEGYT
-	TRBV24-1	ATARGPEQY
-	TRBV18	ASSPIQLNTEAF
-	TRBV5-1	ASSFQGDQETQY
-	TRBV27	ASSMYSPTEAF
once	TRBV12-5	ASGLGASGGSETQY
once	TRBV19	ASSIQGTDTQY
once	TRBV7-9	ASSRFTGELF
-	TRBV7-3	ASSRDWGHEQF
-	TRBV11-2	ASSPIGRNTEAF
-	TRBV7-3	ASSLSGSLDGYT
-	TRBV7-2	ASSFDRAGTDTQY
-	TRBV4-3	ASSQEGQGPYEQY
-	TRBV18	ASSPGAGELF
-	TRBV7-9	ASSLAAGSREKLF
few	TRBV29-1	SVAYGGGRTEAF
-	TRBV19	ASSILQGGGYT
-	TRBV9	ASSVGDSSYGYT
-	TRBV5-1	ASSLLDSGELF
-	TRBV15	ATSKQGDANEKLF
-	TRBV27	ASSFRTGGSYVNTEAF
-	TRBV10-1	ASPDPGNTGELF
-	TRBV19	ASSMGLEDEQY
-	TRBV27	ASSGGRGAPPNTGELF
-	TRBV19	ASSMSRLDEQF
-	TRBV11-2	ASSLDLVISYNSPLH
-	TRBV7-3	ASSSDRYNEQF
-	TRBV14	ASSRTSFRQTYEQY
-	TRBV27	ASSSGTGGLNTEAF
-	TRBV27	ASSRLPQGADSPLH
-	TRBV5-1	ASSLGGAGEKLF
-	TRBV5-5	ASSSAQGEQY
-	TRBV7-2	ASRTSGGRRTDTQY
once	TRBV28	ASSLGLRDRVYEQY
-	TRBV6-1	ASTEGGTNTEAF
-	TRBV7-3	ASSLEARQGLRIDTQY
-	TRBV3-1/TRBV3-2	ASSLRVVGEQY
once	TRBV2	ASASDPNYGYT